The sequence of this TCR beta chain was determined in a study of shared clonotypes between healthy human individuals. This CDR3 region has 16 residues. The V gene's germline CDR1 is SEHNR and CDR2 FQNEAQ (reference sequence). The V and J ends lost 2 bases and 0 bases, in that order; junction bases with no gene match: 5. Clones were sequenced by immunoSEQ multiplex PCR, and TCRdb holds only the in-frame ones, with some missing. The table lists about 1 million clones, about 75% of them singletons, with approximately 1.5% in the top ten. The clonotype comes from a young man in good health. The sequenced material came from memory CD4+ T cells sorted from blood. Described subset: CD45RA-negative fraction. The V call is TRBV7-9, the J call TRBJ1-2; TRBD1 matches 8 bases. CDR3 nucleotide sequence: TGTGCCAGCAGCTTATCGACAGGGGTGACTAACTATGGCTACACCTTC. Its protein is CASSLSTGVTNYGYTF.